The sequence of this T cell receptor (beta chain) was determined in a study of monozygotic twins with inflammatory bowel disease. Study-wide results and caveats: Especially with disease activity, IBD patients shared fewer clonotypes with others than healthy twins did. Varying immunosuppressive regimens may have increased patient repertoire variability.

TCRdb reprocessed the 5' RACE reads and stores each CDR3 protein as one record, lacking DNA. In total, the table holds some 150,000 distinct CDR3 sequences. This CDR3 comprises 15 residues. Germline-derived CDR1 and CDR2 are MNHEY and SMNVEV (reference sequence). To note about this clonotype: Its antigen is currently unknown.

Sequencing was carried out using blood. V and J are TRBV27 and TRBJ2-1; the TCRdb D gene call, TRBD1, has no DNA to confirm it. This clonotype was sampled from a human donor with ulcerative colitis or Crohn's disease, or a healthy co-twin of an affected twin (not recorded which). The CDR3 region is CASIPRDRGYNEQFF.